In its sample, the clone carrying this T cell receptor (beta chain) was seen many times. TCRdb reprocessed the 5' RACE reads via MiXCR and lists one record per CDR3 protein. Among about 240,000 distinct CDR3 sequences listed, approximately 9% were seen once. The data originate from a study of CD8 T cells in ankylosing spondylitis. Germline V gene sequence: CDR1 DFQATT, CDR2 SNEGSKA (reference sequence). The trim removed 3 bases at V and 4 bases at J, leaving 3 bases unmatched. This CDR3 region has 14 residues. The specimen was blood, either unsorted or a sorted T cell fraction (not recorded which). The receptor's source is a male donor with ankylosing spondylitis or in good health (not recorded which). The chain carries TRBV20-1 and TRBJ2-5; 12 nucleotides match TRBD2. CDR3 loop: CSASVLAGGETQYF. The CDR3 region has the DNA TGCAGTGCTAGTGTACTAGCGGGAGGAGAGACCCAGTACTTC.